The rows below give T cell receptor beta chains drawn from one sample of a study of molecular identifiers for immune sequencing clone quantification. TCRdb re-called the PCR reads through MiXCR, storing one row per CDR3 protein. The table lists approximately 670,000 distinct CDR3 sequences, roughly 21% of them singletons. The specimen sequenced was naive CD8+ T cells from blood, with Jurkat cell RNA spiked in. Receptors originate from a human donor in good health. Some libraries in this study had Jurkat cell RNA spiked in. Both conserved end residues are part of each CDR3. Each record gives: clone size, D gene, V gene, J gene, CDR3 DNA, CDR3 protein. The D gene is left open where the match is weak. Only part of the rows carry a size: once, few, many, or a class if the clone is expanded.

many	-	TRBV7-2	TRBJ2-3	TGTGCCAGCAGCCTCCGGGGTCAGGGTACAGATACGCAGTATTTT	CASSLRGQGTDTQYF
many	-	TRBV6-5	TRBJ2-7	TGTGCCAGCAGTTACTCCGCCCCGGTCCCCCTCTCCTACGAGCAGTACTTC	CASSYSAPVPLSYEQYF
few	-	TRBV20-1	TRBJ2-7	TGCAGTGCTATAGATCAAGAGGGGGGCTACGAGCAGTACTTC	CSAIDQEGGYEQYF
many	-	TRBV7-9	TRBJ2-2	TGTGCCAGCAGCTTAGTATACTCCTCCGGGGAGCTGTTTTTT	CASSLVYSSGELFF
few	TRBD1	TRBV12-3/TRBV12-4	TRBJ1-6	TGTGCCAGCGGTTTAGGGACAGGGTTTTCACCCCTCCACTTT	CASGLGTGFSPLHF
-	-	TRBV9	TRBJ2-2	TGTGCCAGCAGCTGGGCAGGACCGAACACCGGGGAGCTGTTTTTT	CASSWAGPNTGELFF
many	-	TRBV20-1	TRBJ2-5	TGCAGTGCTAGACCGATGGAGGGCCCGTGGGAGACCCAGTACTTC	CSARPMEGPWETQYF
many	TRBD2	TRBV7-9	TRBJ2-5	TGTGCCAGCAGCCGAGCGGGGAGTCAAGAGACCCAGTACTTC	CASSRAGSQETQYF
many	-	TRBV29-1	TRBJ2-1	TGCAGCGTTGGGGTACAGGGATTCAATGAGCAGTTCTTC	CSVGVQGFNEQFF
many	-	TRBV20-1	TRBJ1-2	TGCAGTGCTAGAGAGTTGCGGGTACTCAACTATGGCTACACCTTC	CSARELRVLNYGYTF
many	-	TRBV2	TRBJ2-3	TGTGCCAGCTCTGATAGGAACACAGATACGCAGTATTTT	CASSDRNTDTQYF
many	-	TRBV2	TRBJ1-2	TGTGCCAGCAGTGAAAAGGGAAACGGATATGGCTACACCTTC	CASSEKGNGYGYTF
many	TRBD1	TRBV29-1	TRBJ1-1	TGCAGCGTTGACGGGGACAGTTTGAACACTGAAGCTTTCTTT	CSVDGDSLNTEAFF
many	TRBD2	TRBV7-2	TRBJ2-1	TGTGCCAGCAGCTCCTCAGCGGGAGCTACGAATGAGCAGTTCTTC	CASSSSAGATNEQFF
few	-	TRBV27	TRBJ2-7	TGTGCCAGCAGTTTAAAGACTAACTACGAGCAGTACTTC	CASSLKTNYEQYF
few	TRBD2	TRBV6-2/TRBV6-3	TRBJ2-2	TGTGCCAGCAGTGGGGGACTAGCGGGGAGGACCACCGGGGAGCTGTTTTTT	CASSGGLAGRTTGELFF
many	TRBD2	TRBV27	TRBJ2-1	TGTGCCAGCAGTTTGTTAAGCGGGAGGGCCCATAATGAGCAGTTCTTC	CASSLLSGRAHNEQFF
-	-	TRBV20-1	TRBJ1-1	TGCAGTGCTAGAGATCCACTAACGGGACTATCTTTCTTT	CSARDPLTGLSFF
many	TRBD2	TRBV20-1	TRBJ2-6	TGCAGTGCTAGAGCCACGGGGGGGTATGGGGCCAACGTCCTGACTTTC	CSARATGGYGANVLTF
many	TRBD2	TRBV7-6	TRBJ2-3	TGTGCCAGCAGCTCCCCGACTAGCGGGGACAGCACAGATACGCAGTATTTT	CASSSPTSGDSTDTQYF
many	TRBD2	TRBV20-1	TRBJ2-7	TGCAGTGCTAGCGGGACTAGCGGTGCCTACGAGCAGTACTTC	CSASGTSGAYEQYF
many	-	TRBV7-9	TRBJ1-4	TGTGCCAGCAGCCCGAGAGTGGTTGAGGAAAAACTGTTTTTT	CASSPRVVEEKLFF
few	TRBD2	TRBV7-3	TRBJ2-7	TGTGCCAGCAGCTCGGGACTAGCGGGTCCGGTCGAGCAGTACTTC	CASSSGLAGPVEQYF
many	TRBD1	TRBV18	TRBJ2-5	TGTGCCAGCTCATTCTCGGACAGGGGGCAACGAGAGACCCAGTACTTC	CASSFSDRGQRETQYF
few	-	TRBV7-9	TRBJ2-7	TGTGCCAGCAGCTTTCACGGGAGTAGGTACGAGCAGTACTTC	CASSFHGSRYEQYF
many	TRBD2	TRBV20-1	TRBJ2-7	TGCAGTGCTAGAGAGGGCCCCAGCGGGAGGGCCGCCGAGCAGTACTTC	CSAREGPSGRAAEQYF
many	-	TRBV11-2	TRBJ2-1	TGTGCCAGCAGACCAGCGGTGTCCTACAATGAGCAGTTCTTC	CASRPAVSYNEQFF
many	-	TRBV7-8	TRBJ2-1	TGTGCCAGCAGCTCGCCGGGACACGGCTCCTACAATGAGCAGTTCTTC	CASSSPGHGSYNEQFF
few	-	TRBV5-1	TRBJ2-5	TGCGCCAGCAGCCTATCTACAGGGTTGCGCCAAGAGACCCAGTACTTC	CASSLSTGLRQETQYF